A selection of T cell receptor beta chains follows, all from one sample in a study of lymphopenia after photon versus proton radiotherapy. Sequencing was performed with immunoSEQ multiplex PCR; in TCRdb, only in-frame clones are kept and a portion is missing. The sample consists of approximately 30,000 clones, 90% to 95% of them appearing once. The sequences come from peripheral blood, collected from a patient treated with photon-based radiotherapy. The receptors were sampled from a woman between 45 and 65 years old with cholangiocarcinoma. Each CDR3 is given with its conserved first and last residue. A D gene is named only where the DNA matches it firmly. Size is stated for part of the rows, as once, few or many counts, or as a class when the clone is expanded.

clone_size,d_call,j_call,v_call,cdr3_nt,cdr3_aa
-,-,TRBJ1-1,TRBV6-5,TGTGCCAGCAGTTACGCTGGGACAAGGAACACTGAAGCTTTCTTT,CASSYAGTRNTEAFF
-,-,TRBJ2-1,TRBV20-1,TGCAGTGCTAGCCGGGGGGAGCAGTTCTTC,CSASRGEQFF
-,-,TRBJ1-1,TRBV13,TGTGCCAGCAGCCAGAGGGTGAACACTGAAGCTTTCTTT,CASSQRVNTEAFF
-,-,TRBJ1-2,TRBV27,TGTGCCAGCAGTCCCTCCGGGACGCGGGGAGGCTACACCTTC,CASSPSGTRGGYTF
-,-,TRBJ1-2,TRBV19,TGTGCCAGTAGTAAGGGGGGGGCCGATCGTTATGGCTACACCTTC,CASSKGGADRYGYTF
once,-,TRBJ1-1,TRBV6-5,TGTGCCAGCAGTTATTTGGGGAACACTGAAGCTTTCTTT,CASSYLGNTEAFF
-,-,TRBJ2-3,TRBV6-5,TGTGCCAGCAGTTATGTCGGGGGCCCCGGGGCAGATACGCAGTATTTT,CASSYVGGPGADTQYF
-,TRBD1,TRBJ2-7,TRBV29-1,TGCAGCGTCCAATGGGACAGCTCCTACGAGCAGTACTTC,CSVQWDSSYEQYF
-,TRBD1,TRBJ1-6,TRBV6-6,TGTGCCAGCAGAGACCCGGGACAGGGTTGGTCACCCCTCCACTTT,CASRDPGQGWSPLHF
-,TRBD1,TRBJ2-7,TRBV9,TGTGCCAGCAGCCCCGGACAGGGGGCACTTGTGCAGTACTTC,CASSPGQGALVQYF
-,-,TRBJ2-7,TRBV7-2,TGTGCCAGCAGCTTAGACGCGGCTAGGGCAACCTACGAGCAGTACTTC,CASSLDAARATYEQYF
-,-,TRBJ2-4,TRBV4-3,TGCGCCAGCAGCCAAGAGGCGGCAGGACTAGCCAAAAACATTCAGTACTTC,CASSQEAAGLAKNIQYF
-,TRBD1,TRBJ2-1,TRBV11-2,TGTGCCAGCAGCTTAGACGGACAGGGATTCAATGAGCAGTTCTTC,CASSLDGQGFNEQFF
-,-,TRBJ2-7,TRBV7-2,TGTGCCAGCAGCATAGGGGGGAGCTCCTACGAGCAGTACTTC,CASSIGGSSYEQYF
-,TRBD2,TRBJ2-3,TRBV4-1,TGCGCCAGCAGACCTCACCTAGCGGGGGGAGGGAGAGATACGCAGTATTTT,CASRPHLAGGGRDTQYF
-,-,TRBJ2-5,TRBV2,TGTGCCAGCAAGGTTGAAGTCCAAGAGACCCAGTACTTC,CASKVEVQETQYF
once,-,TRBJ1-5,TRBV28,TGTGCCAGCAGCACCCCCCAGGGTAGCAATCAGCCCCAGCATTTT,CASSTPQGSNQPQHF
-,TRBD2,TRBJ2-5,TRBV19,TGTGCCAGTAGGACTAGCCAGGCCCAAGAGACCCAGTACTTC,CASRTSQAQETQYF
-,-,TRBJ2-2,TRBV7-9,TGTGCCAGCAGCCGGACTCCCCTGGCCACCGGGGAGCTGTTTTTT,CASSRTPLATGELFF
-,-,TRBJ2-5,TRBV5-1,TGCGCCAGCAGCCTGACACAGATAAAAGAGACCCAGTACTTC,CASSLTQIKETQYF
-,-,TRBJ1-4,TRBV5-6,TGTGCCAGCAGCCTGGGGTCGGGTAATAATGAAAAACTGTTTTTT,CASSLGSGNNEKLFF
-,TRBD2,TRBJ2-1,TRBV9,TGTGCCAGCAGCGAAGGGGGACTAGCCCCCCATGAGCAGTTCTTC,CASSEGGLAPHEQFF
-,-,TRBJ2-3,TRBV6-5,TGTGCCAGCACATCGGGCGGCACGCAGTATTTT,CASTSGGTQYF
-,-,TRBJ1-1,TRBV19,TGTGCCAGTAGTCCCCGCTGGGGGGCTGGGGTGTACACTGAAGCTTTCTTT,CASSPRWGAGVYTEAFF
-,-,TRBJ1-6,TRBV27,TGTGCCAGCACCCCCCGCCCGGGGTACAATTCACCCCTCCACTTT,CASTPRPGYNSPLHF
-,TRBD1,TRBJ2-5,TRBV25-1,TGTGCCAGCAGTGTGAACAGGGGCACGGCGGATGTGACCCAGTACTTC,CASSVNRGTADVTQYF
-,TRBD1,TRBJ2-7,TRBV6-6,TGTGCCAGCACCTGGGAACAGGGGCTCCCTCTCGAGCAGTACTTC,CASTWEQGLPLEQYF